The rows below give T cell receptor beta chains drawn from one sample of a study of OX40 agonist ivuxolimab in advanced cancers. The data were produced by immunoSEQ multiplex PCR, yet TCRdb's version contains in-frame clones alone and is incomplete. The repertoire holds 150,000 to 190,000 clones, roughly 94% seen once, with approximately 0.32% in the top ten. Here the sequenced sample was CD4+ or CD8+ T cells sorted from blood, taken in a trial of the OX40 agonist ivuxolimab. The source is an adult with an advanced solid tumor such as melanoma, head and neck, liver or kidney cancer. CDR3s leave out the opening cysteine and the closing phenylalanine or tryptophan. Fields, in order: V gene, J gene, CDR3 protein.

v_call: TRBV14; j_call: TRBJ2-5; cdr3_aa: ASNTQAGETQY
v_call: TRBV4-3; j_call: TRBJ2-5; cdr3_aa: ASSHHGVFETQY
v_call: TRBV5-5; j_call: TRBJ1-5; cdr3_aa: ASRRLSDSNQPQH
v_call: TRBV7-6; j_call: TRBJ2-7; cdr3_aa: ASSLAGDSSYEQY
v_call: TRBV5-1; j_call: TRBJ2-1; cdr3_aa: ASSWGDGSYNEQF
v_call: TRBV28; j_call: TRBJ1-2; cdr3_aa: ASSPGQGFYGYT
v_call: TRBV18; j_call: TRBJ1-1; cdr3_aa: ASSPPASSNTEAF
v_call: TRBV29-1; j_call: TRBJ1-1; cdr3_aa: SVEGGINTEAF
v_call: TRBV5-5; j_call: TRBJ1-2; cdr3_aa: ASSLVGQVNYGYT
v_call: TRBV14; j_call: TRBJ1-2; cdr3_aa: ASSQVTGPNYGYT
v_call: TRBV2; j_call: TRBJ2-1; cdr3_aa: ASSEVLAGGRNEQF
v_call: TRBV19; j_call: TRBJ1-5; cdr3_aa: ASSIGNLWRQPQH
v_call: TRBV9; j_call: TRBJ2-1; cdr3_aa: ASSVNNEQF
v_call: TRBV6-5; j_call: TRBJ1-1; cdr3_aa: ASSWAAEAF
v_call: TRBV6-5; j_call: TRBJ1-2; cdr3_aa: ASSLDKNYGYT
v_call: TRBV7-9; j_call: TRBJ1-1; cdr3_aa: ASSPWTGTGTEAF
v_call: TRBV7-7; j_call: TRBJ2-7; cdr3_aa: ASSLDRYYEQY